The sequence of this T cell receptor (beta chain) was determined in a study of T cell responses to AZD1222 COVID-19 vaccine. The study, taken as a whole, reports: Variant regions that are unmutated are reportedly the target of nearly half of spike-specific TCRs.

Profiled with immunoSEQ multiplex PCR; TCRdb holds only in-frame clones, not every one. In the table there are 70,000 to 100,000 clones, approximately 83% of which are singletons. V lost 2 bases and J lost 2; bases outside the gene matches: 6. The germline CDR1 and CDR2 sequences are MNHEY and SVGAGI. The CDR3 has 16 residues. A few counts support this clone. Antigen: not known. This rearrangement joins TRBV6-5 to TRBJ2-5, with 9 positions matching TRBD2. Sample: peripheral blood, taken 28 days after the second AZD1222 dose. This receptor was obtained from an adult who received the AZD1222 COVID-19 vaccine. CDR3 sequence reads: CASSYGAGGEQETQYF. The CDR3 DNA is TGTGCCAGCAGTTACGGGGCGGGAGGGGAGCAAGAGACCCAGTACTTC.